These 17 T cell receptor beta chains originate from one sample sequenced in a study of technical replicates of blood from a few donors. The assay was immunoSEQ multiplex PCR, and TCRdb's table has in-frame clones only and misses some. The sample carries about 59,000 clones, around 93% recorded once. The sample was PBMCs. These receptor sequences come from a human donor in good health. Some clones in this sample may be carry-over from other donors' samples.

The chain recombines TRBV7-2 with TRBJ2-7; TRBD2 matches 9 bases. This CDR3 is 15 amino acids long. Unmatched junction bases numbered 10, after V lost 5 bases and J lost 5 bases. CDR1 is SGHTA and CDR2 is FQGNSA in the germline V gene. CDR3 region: CASSTGPGLAHEQYF. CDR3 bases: TGTGCCAGCAGCACCGGGCCGGGACTAGCCCACGAGCAGTACTTC.

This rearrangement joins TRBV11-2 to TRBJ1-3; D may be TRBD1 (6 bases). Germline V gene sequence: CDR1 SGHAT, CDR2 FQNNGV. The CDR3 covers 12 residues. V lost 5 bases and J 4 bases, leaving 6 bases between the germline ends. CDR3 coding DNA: TGTGCCAGCAGCCAGGGGGGAAACACCATATATTTT. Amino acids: CASSQGGNTIYF.

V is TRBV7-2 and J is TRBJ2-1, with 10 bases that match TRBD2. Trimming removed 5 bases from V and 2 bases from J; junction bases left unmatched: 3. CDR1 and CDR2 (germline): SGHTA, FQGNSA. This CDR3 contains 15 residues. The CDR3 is CASSILAGTYNEQFF. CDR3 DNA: TGTGCCAGCAGCATACTAGCGGGGACCTACAATGAGCAGTTCTTC.

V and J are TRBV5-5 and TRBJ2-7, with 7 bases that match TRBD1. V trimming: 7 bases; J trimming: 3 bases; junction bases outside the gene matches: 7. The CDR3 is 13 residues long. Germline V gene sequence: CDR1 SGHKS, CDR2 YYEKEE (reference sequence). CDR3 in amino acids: CASRQGAYYEQYF. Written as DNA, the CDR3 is TGTGCCAGCCGACAGGGCGCGTACTACGAGCAGTACTTC.

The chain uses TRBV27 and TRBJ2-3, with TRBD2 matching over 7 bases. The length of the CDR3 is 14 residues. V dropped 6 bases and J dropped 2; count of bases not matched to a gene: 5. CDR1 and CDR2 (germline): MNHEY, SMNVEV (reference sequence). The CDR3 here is CASSGAGFTDTQYF. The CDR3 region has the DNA TGTGCCAGCAGCGGAGCGGGATTCACAGATACGCAGTATTTT.

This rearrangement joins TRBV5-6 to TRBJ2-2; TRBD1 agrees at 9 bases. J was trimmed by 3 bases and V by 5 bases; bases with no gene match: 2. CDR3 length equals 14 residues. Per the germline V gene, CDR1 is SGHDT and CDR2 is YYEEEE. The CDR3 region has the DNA TGTGCCAGCAGGTGGACAGGGGACACCGGGGAGCTGTTTTTT. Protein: CASRWTGDTGELFF.

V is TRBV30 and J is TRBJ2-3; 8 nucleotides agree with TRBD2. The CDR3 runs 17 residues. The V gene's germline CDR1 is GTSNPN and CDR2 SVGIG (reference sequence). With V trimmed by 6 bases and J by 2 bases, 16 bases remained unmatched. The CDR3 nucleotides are TGTGCCTGCCAACGGGGGGGGGCGCGGTCCAACACAGATACGCAGTATTTT. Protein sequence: CACQRGGARSNTDTQYF.

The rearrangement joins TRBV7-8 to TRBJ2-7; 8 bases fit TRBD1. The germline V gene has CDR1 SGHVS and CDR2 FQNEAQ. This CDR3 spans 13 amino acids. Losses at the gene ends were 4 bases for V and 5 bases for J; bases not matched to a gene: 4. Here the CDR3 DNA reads TGTGCCAGCAGCTCACAGGGGGTCGACGAGCAGTACTTC. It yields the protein CASSSQGVDEQYF.

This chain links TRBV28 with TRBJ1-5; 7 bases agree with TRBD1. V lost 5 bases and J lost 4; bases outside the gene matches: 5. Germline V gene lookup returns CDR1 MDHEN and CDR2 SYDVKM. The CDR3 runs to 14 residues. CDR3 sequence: CASSRQGLNQPQHF. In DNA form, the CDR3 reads TGTGCCAGCAGTAGACAGGGTTTGAATCAGCCCCAGCATTTT.

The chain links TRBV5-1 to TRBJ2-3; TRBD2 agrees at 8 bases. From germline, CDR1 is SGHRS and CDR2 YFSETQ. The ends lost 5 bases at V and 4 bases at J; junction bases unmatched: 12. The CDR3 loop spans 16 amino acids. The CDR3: CASRSIRVTSADTQYF. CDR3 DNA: TGCGCCAGCAGATCTATCCGTGTGACTAGCGCAGATACGCAGTATTTT.

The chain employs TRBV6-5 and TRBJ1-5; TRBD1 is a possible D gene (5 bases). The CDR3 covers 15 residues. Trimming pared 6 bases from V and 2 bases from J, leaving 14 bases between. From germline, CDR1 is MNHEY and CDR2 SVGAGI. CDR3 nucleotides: TGTGCCAGCAGACGGGGGGGGGAGGGCAATCAGCCCCAGCATTTT. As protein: CASRRGGEGNQPQHF.

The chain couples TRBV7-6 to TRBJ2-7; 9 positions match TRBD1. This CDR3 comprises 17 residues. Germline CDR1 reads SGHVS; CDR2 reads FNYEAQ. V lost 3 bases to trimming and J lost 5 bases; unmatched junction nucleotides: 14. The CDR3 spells CASSFRGQGLFHDEQYF. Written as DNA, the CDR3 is TGTGCCAGCAGCTTTCGGGGACAGGGCCTTTTCCACGACGAGCAGTACTTC.

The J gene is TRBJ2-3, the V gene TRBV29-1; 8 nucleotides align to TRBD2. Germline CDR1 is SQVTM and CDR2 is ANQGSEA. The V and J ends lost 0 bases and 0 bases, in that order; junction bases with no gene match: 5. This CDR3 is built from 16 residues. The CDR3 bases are TGCAGCGTTGAAGAAATCGCGGGGGGTAGCACAGATACGCAGTATTTT. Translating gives CSVEEIAGGSTDTQYF.

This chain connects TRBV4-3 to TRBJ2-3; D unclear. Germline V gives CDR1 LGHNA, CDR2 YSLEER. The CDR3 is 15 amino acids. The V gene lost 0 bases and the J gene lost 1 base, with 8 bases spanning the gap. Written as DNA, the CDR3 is TGCGCCAGCAGCCAAGAGCGCACCCGCACAGATACGCAGTATTTT. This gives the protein CASSQERTRTDTQYF.

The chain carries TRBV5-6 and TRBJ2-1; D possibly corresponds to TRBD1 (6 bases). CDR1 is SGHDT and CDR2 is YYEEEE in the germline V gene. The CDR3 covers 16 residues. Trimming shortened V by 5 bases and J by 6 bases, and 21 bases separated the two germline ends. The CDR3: CASRPWGRHTSNEQFF. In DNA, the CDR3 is TGTGCCAGCAGGCCCTGGGGGCGCCATACAAGCAATGAGCAGTTCTTC. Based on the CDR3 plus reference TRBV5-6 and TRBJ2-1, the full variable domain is DAGVTQSPTHLIKTRGQQVTLRCSPKSGHDTVSWYQQALGQGPQFIFQYYEEEERQRGNFPDRFSGHQFPNYSSELNVNALLLGDSALYLCASRPWGRHTSNEQFFGPGTRLTVL.

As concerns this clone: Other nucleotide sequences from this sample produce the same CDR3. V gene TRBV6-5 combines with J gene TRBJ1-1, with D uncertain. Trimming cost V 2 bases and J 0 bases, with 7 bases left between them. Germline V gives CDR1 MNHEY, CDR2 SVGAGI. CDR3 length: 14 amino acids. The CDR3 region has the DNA TGTGCCAGCAGTTACGGAGGGATGAACACTGAAGCTTTCTTT. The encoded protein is CASSYGGMNTEAFF.

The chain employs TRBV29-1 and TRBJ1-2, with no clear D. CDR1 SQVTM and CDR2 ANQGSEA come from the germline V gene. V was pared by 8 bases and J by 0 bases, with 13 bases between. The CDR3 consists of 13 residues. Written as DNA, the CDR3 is TGCAGCACCTCCGACAATTCTAACTATGGCTACACCTTC. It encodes CSTSDNSNYGYTF.